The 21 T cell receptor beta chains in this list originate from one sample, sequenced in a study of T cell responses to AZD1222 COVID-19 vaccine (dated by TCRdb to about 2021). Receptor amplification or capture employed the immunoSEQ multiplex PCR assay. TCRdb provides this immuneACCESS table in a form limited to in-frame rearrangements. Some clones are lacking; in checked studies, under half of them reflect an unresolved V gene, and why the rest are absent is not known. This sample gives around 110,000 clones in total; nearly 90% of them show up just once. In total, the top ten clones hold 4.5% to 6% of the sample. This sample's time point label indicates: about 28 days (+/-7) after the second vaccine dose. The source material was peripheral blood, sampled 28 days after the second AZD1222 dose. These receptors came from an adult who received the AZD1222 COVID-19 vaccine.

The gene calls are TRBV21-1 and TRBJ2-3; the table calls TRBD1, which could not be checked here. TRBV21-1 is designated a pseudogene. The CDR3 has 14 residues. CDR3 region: CASSWNSRADTQYF. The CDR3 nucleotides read TGTGCCAGCAGCTGGAATAGCAGGGCAGATACGCAGTATTTT.

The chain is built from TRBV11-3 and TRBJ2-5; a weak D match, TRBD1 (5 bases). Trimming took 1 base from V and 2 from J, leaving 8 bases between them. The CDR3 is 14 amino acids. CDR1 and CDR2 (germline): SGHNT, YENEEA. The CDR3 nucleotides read TGTGCCAGCAGCTTAGGCCCAGGGCAAGAGACCCAGTACTTC. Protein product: CASSLGPGQETQYF.

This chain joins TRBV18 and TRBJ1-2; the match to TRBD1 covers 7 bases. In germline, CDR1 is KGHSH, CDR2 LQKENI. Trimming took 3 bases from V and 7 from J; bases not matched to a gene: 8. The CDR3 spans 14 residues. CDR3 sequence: CASSPNTQGGGYTF. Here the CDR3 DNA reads TGTGCCAGCTCACCTAACACGCAGGGGGGTGGCTACACCTTC.

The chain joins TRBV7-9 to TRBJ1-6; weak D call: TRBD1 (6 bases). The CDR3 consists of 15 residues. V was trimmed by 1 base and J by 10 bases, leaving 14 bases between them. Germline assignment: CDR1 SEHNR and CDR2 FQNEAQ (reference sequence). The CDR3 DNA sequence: TGTGCCAGCAGCTTAGAGGGGGGTCTCGGATCACCCCTCCACTTT. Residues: CASSLEGGLGSPLHF.

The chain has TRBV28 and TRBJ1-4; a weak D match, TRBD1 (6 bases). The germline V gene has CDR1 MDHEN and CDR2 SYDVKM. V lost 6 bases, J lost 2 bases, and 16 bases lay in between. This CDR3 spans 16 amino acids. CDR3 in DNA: TGTGCCAGCAGGGGGGCGGGGGCAGGTACTAATGAAAAACTGTTTTTT. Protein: CASRGAGAGTNEKLFF.

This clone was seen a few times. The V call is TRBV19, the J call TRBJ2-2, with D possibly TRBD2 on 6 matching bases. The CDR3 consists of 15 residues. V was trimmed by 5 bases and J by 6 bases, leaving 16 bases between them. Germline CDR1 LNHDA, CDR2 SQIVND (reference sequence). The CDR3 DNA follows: TGTGCCAGTAGTGCCCGCGGTTGGGGGGCCGGGGAGCTGTTTTTT. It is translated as CASSARGWGAGELFF.

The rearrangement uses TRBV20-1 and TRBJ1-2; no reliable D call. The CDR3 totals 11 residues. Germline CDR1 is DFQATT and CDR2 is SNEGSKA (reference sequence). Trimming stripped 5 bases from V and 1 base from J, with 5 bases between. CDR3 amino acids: CSALSNYGYTF. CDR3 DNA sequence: TGCAGTGCTCTGAGTAACTATGGCTACACCTTC.

For the CDR3, the DNA is TGCGCCAGCAGCCAATCGCAGGGCCACTCTGGAAACACCATATATTTT. Protein product: CASSQSQGHSGNTIYF. The chain joins TRBV4-3 to TRBJ1-3; D is possibly TRBD1 (5 bases). CDR1 is LGHNA, CDR2 YSLEER, per germline. Trimming removed 2 bases from V and 0 bases from J, with 11 bases in between. The CDR3 consists of 16 residues.

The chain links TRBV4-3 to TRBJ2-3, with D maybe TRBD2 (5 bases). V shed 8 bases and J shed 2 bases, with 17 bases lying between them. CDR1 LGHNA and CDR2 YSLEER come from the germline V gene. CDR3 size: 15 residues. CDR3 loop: CASAPDFSFTDTQYF. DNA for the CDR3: TGCGCCAGCGCCCCGGACTTCTCTTTCACAGATACGCAGTATTTT.

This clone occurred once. The CDR3 region has the DNA TGCGCCAGCAGCTACACGGACAGGGGGCACACTGAAGCTTTCTTT. Translation gives CASSYTDRGHTEAFF. The chain links TRBV5-1 to TRBJ1-1; 11 nucleotides match TRBD1. Germline V gene sequence: CDR1 SGHRS, CDR2 YFSETQ. V lost 3 bases, J lost 3 bases, and 4 bases stayed unmatched. The CDR3 covers 15 residues.

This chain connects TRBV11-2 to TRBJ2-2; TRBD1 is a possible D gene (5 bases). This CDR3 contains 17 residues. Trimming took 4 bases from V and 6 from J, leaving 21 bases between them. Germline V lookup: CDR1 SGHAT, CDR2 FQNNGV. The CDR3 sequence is CASSSAMGQGDSGELFF. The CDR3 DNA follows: TGTGCCAGCAGCTCCGCTATGGGGCAGGGCGACTCCGGGGAGCTGTTTTTT.

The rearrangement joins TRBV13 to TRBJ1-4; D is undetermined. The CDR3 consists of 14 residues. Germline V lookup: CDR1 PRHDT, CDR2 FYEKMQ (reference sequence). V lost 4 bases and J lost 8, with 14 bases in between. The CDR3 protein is CASSSNSQEEKLFF. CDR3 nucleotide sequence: TGTGCCAGCAGCTCAAACTCCCAGGAAGAAAAACTGTTTTTT.

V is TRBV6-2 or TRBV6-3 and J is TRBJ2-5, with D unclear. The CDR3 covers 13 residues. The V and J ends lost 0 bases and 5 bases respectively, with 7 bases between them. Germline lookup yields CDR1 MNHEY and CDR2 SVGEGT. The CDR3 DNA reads TGTGCCAGCAGTTACTCGGGTCTGGAGACCCAGTACTTC. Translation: CASSYSGLETQYF.

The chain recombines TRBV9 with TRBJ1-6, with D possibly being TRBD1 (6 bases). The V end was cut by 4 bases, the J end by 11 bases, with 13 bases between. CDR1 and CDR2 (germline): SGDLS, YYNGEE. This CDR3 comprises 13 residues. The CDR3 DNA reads TGTGCCAGCAGCCCAGGGGTAAAGACACCCCTCCACTTT. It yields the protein CASSPGVKTPLHF.

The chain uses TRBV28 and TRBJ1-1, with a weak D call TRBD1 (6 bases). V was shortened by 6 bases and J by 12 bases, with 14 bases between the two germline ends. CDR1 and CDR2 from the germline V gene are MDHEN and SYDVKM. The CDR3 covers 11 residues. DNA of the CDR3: TGTGCCAGCAGCTACAGGGACGGAACTTTCTTT. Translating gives CASSYRDGTFF.

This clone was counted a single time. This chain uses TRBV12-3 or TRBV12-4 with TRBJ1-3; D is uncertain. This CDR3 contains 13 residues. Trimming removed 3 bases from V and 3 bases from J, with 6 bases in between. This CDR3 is CASSFGDGNTIYF. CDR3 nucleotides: TGTGCCAGCAGTTTCGGGGATGGAAACACCATATATTTT.

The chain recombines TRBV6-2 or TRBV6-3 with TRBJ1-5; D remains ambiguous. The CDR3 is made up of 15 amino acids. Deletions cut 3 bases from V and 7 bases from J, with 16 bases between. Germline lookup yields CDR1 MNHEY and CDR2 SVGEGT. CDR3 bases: TGTGCCAGCAGTTATGGCCTAGGTTTCCACCAGCCCCAGCATTTT. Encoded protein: CASSYGLGFHQPQHF.

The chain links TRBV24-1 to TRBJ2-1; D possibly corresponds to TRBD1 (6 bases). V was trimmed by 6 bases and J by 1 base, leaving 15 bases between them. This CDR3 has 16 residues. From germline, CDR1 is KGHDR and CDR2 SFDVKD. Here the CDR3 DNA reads TGTGCCACCAGTCTTCCTTCAGGGGAATCCTACAATGAGCAGTTCTTC. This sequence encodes CATSLPSGESYNEQFF.

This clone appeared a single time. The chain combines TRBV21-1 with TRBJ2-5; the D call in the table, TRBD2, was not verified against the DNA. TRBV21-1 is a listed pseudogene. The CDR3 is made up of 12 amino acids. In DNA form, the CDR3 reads TGTGCCAGCAGCCCCACTTCCGAGACCCAGTACTTC. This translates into CASSPTSETQYF.

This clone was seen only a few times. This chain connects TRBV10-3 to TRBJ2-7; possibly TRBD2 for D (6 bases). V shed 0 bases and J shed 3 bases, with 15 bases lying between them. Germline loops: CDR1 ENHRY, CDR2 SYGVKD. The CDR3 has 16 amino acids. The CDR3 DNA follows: TGTGCCATCAGTGAGTCCCGAGGGACGGGAGACTACGAGCAGTACTTC. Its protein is CAISESRGTGDYEQYF.

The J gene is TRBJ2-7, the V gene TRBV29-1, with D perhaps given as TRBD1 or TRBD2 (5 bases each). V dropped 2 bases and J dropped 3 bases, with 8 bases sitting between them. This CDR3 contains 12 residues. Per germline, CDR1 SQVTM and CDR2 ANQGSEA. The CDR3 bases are TGCAGCGTTGAACAGGGAGTCTACGAGCAGTACTTC. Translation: CSVEQGVYEQYF.